A selection of T cell receptor beta chains follows, all from one sample in a study of cytomegalovirus exposure and HLA in healthy donors. The table came from immunoSEQ multiplex PCR; TCRdb's copy has only in-frame clones and leaves some out. The sample contains 150,000 to 200,000 clones, under 70% of which appear only once. The sample comprised PBMCs. These receptors were taken from a man aged 25-40 years in good health and CMV-seropositive. The CDR3 runs from the conserved cysteine through the conserved F or W. A D gene is named only where the DNA matches it firmly. Rows give clone size only sometimes, using once, few, many, or a class for an expanded clone.

D,size,length,V,J,CDR3,DNA
.,.,17,TRBV4-2,TRBJ2-2,CASSQESGGSDTGELFF,TGTGCCAGCAGCCAAGAGTCTGGTGGGAGTGACACCGGGGAGCTGTTTTTT
.,.,14,TRBV27,TRBJ1-5,CASSFRQGNQPQHF,TGTGCCAGCAGTTTTCGGCAGGGGAATCAGCCCCAGCATTTT
TRBD1,.,12,TRBV6-4,TRBJ2-7,CASRVTGDEQYF,TGTGCCAGCAGAGTGACAGGGGACGAGCAGTACTTC
TRBD2,.,18,TRBV5-6,TRBJ2-1,CASSLLLAGEVPYNEQFF,TGTGCCAGCAGCTTGTTACTAGCGGGAGAGGTGCCCTACAATGAGCAGTTCTTC
.,.,15,TRBV5-1,TRBJ2-2,CASSLQTGNTGELFF,TGCGCCAGCAGCCTACAGACAGGGAACACCGGGGAGCTGTTTTTT
.,few,16,TRBV4-1,TRBJ1-1,CASSQPPRDLNTEAFF,TGCGCCAGCAGCCAACCCCCCCGCGACTTGAACACTGAAGCTTTCTTT
TRBD2,.,15,TRBV7-2,TRBJ2-5,CASSPRGRAWETQYF,TGTGCCAGCAGTCCTCGAGGGAGGGCATGGGAGACCCAGTACTTC
.,once,13,TRBV6-5,TRBJ1-2,CASSSTASYGYTF,TGTGCCAGCAGTTCGACAGCTTCGTATGGCTACACCTTC
TRBD1,.,14,TRBV2,TRBJ1-3,CASRDRGGGNTIYF,TGTGCCAGCAGGGACAGGGGAGGAGGAAACACCATATATTTT
TRBD1,.,15,TRBV5-4,TRBJ2-5,CASSPRTGSQETQYF,TGTGCCAGCAGCCCGAGGACAGGGTCACAAGAGACCCAGTACTTC
TRBD2,.,17,TRBV7-9,TRBJ2-5,CASSPGTSGWVAETQYF,TGTGCCAGCAGCCCCGGGACTAGCGGGTGGGTGGCAGAGACCCAGTACTTC
TRBD1,.,15,TRBV2,TRBJ1-5,CASNPRQGIIQPQHF,TGTGCCAGCAACCCGAGACAGGGAATTATTCAGCCCCAGCATTTT
.,few,13,TRBV30,TRBJ2-5,CAWSPGNKETQYF,TGTGCCTGGAGTCCCGGGAACAAAGAGACCCAGTACTTC
TRBD2,few,14,TRBV4-2,TRBJ2-7,CASSRLADSYEQYF,TGTGCCAGCAGTAGACTAGCGGATTCCTACGAGCAGTACTTC
TRBD1,.,16,TRBV4-1,TRBJ1-4,CASSQGDRVEDEKLFF,TGCGCCAGCAGCCAAGGGGACAGGGTGGAGGATGAAAAACTGTTTTTT